This T cell receptor (beta chain) was retrieved from a study of human T cells and chemical hapten exposure. Time point specified: pre-sensitization, week 0. Described treatment: therapeutic diphenylcyclopropenone sensitization with weekly scalp DPC. TCRdb re-called the RACE reads through MiXCR, storing one row per CDR3 protein. The sample includes a few hundred thousand distinct CDR3 sequences, approximately 7.5% seen only once; the top ten take more than 0.95%. This CDR3 region has 15 residues. The V gene end was trimmed by 3 bases and the J gene end by 7 bases; junction bases not matched to a gene: 3. Germline CDR1 KGHSH, CDR2 LQKENI.

This clonotype was sampled from a young man with alopecia areata. Some clones in this sample may be carry-over from other donors' samples. The sequenced sample was whole blood, obtained in connection with sensitization to the hapten diphenylcyclopropenone (DPC). The genes are TRBV18 and TRBJ1-6, with TRBD1 matching 10 bases. For the CDR3, the DNA is TGTGCCAGCTCACCGACAGGGGGCAAGAATTCACCCCTCCACTTT. Its translation: CASSPTGGKNSPLHF.